This paragraph covers one T cell receptor (beta chain) sequence. Its target is unknown. The germline and genes are mouse ones. The read halts 1 residue ahead of the CDR3 end, with the missing end drawn from the germline J gene. TCRbeta CDR3 was sequenced at survey depth with template counts. Here immunoSEQ multiplex PCR was the method, and the copy in TCRdb shows in-frame clones only, minus some. The top ten hold 0.6% to 0.85% of the sample, which has 20,000 to 25,000 clones, roughly 72% seen once. This entry comes from a study of tissue T cells after allogeneic stem cell transplantation. Study-level results: The study did not identify alloreactive or antigen-specific tissue TCRs, and some clones might be persisting host cells. Across patients, clones rarely overlapped, yet motif clusters were shared tissue-specifically.

This CDR3 has 17 residues. Looked up from germline, CDR1 is FNHDT and CDR2 is SITEND (reference sequence). V shed 3 bases, J shed 1 base, and the junction held 7 bases outside the gene matches. The sequence came from a female BALB/c mouse in good health. This strain has MHC haplotype H2-d. The genes are TRBV19 and TRBJ2-1; 10 bases are shared with TRBD2. The specimen sequenced was spleen. CDR3 sequence: CASSTTGGRLNYAEQFF. The sequenced CDR3 bases are TGTGCCAGCAGTACGACTGGGGGGAGATTGAACTATGCTGAGCAGTTC.